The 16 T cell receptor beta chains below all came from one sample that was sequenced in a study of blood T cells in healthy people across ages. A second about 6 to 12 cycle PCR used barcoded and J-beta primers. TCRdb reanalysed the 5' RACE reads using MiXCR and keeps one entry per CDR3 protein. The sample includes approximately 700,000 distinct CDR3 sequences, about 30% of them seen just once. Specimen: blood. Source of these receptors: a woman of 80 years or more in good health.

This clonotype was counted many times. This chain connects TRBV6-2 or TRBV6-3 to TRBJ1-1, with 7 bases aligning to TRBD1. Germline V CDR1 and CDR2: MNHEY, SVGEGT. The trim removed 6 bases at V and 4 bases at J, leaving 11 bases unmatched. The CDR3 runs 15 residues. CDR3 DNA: TGTGCCAGCAGGGACCGGGACAGCCCCATCACTGAAGCTTTCTTT. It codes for CASRDRDSPITEAFF.

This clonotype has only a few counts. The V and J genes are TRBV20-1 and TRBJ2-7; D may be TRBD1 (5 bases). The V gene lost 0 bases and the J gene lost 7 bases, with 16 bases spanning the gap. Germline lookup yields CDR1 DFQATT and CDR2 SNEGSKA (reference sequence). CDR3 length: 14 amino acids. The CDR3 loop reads CSARDLRQPNEQYF. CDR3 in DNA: TGCAGTGCTAGAGATTTGCGACAGCCCAATGAGCAGTACTTC.

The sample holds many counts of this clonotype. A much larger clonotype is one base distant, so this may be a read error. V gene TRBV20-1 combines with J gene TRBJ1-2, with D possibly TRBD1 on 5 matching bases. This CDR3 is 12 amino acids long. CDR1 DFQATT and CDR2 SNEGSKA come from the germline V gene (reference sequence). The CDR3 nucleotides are TGCAGGGCTTGGCGGGGGAACTATGGCTACACCTTC. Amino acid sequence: CRAWRGNYGYTF.

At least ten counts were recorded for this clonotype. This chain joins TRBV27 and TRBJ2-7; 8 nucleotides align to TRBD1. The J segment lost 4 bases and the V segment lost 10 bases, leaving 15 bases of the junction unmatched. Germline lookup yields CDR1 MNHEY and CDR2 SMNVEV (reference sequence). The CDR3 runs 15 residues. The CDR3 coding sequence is TGTGCCACGAGAGACAGGGGCCGTCAGGGTTACGAGCAGTACTTC. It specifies CATRDRGRQGYEQYF.

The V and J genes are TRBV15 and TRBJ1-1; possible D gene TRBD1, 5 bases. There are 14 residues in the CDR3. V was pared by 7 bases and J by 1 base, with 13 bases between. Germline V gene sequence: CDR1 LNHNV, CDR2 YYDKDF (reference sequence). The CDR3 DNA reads TGTGCCACCAAAGCCGACGGGGGGAACACTGAAGCTTTCTTT. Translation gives CATKADGGNTEAFF.

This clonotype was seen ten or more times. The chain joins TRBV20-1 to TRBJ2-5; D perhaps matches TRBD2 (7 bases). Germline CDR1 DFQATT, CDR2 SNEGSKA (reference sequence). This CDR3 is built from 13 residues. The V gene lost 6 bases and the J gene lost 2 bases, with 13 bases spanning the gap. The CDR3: CSAGGGRQETQYF. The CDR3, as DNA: TGCAGTGCAGGGGGGGGCAGGCAAGAGACCCAGTACTTC.

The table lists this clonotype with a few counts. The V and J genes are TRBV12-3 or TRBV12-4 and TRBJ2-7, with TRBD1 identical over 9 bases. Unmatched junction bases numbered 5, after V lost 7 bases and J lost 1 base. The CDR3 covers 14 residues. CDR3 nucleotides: TGTGCCAGCACTTGGGGGACAGGGTCCTACGAGCAGTACTTC. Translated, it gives CASTWGTGSYEQYF.

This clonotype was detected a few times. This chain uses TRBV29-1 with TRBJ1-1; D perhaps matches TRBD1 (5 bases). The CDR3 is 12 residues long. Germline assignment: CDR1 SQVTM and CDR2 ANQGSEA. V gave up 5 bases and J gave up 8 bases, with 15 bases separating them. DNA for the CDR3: TGCAGCGTTCTGAGCGACAGACAAGAAGCTTTCTTT. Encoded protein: CSVLSDRQEAFF.

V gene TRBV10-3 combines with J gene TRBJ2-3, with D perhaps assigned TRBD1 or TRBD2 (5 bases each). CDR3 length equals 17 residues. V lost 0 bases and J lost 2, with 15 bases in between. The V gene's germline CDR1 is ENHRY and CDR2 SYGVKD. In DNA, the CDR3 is TGTGCCATCAGTGAGTCAGAAAGGGGACCGGTCACAGATACGCAGTATTTT. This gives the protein CAISESERGPVTDTQYF.

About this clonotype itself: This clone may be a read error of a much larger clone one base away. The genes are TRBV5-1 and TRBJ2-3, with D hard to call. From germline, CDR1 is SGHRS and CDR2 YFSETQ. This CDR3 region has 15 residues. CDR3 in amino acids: CASSPTGHSTDAQYF. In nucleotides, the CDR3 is TGCGCCAGCAGTCCCACCGGGCATAGCACAGATGCGCAGTATTTT.

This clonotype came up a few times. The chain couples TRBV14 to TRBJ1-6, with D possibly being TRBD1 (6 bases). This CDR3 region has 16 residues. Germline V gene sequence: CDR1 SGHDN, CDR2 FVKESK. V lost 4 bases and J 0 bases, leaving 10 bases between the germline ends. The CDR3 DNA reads TGTGCCAGCAGCCTAGACAGGAGCTCCTATAATTCACCCCTCCACTTT. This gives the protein CASSLDRSSYNSPLHF. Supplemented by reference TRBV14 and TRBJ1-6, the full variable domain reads EAGVTQFPSHSVIEKGQTVTLRCDPISGHDNLYWYRRVMGKEIKFLLHFVKESKQDESGMPNNRFLAERTGGTYSTLKVQPAELEDSGVYFCASSLDRSSYNSPLHFGNGTRLTVT.

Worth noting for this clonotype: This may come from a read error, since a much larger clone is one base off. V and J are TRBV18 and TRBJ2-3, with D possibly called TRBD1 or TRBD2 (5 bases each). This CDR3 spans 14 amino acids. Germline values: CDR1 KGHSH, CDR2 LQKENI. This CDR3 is CARSPGPPTDTQYF. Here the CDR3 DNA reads TGTGCCCGCTCACCGGGACCGCCCACAGATACGCAGTATTTT.

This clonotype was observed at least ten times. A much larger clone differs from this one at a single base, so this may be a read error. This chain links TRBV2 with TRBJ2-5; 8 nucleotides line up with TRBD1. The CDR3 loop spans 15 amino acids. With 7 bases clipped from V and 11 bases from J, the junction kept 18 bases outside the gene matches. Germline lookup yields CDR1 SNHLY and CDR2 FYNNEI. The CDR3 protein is CASKFQGAALNEQYF. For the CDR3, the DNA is TGTGCCAGCAAGTTCCAGGGGGCGGCCCTCAATGAGCAGTACTTC.

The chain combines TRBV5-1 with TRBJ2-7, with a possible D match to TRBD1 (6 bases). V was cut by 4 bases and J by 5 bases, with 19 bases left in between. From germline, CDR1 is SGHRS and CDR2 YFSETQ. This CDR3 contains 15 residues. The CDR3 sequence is CASSPRSGTLDEQYF. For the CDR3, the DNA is TGCGCCAGCAGCCCTCGCTCCGGGACACTCGACGAGCAGTACTTC.

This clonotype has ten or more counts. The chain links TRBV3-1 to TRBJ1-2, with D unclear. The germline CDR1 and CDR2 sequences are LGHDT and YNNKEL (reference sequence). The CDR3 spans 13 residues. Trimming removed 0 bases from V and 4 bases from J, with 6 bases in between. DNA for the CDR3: TGTGCCAGCAGCCAAGATCGCCTCTATGGCTACACCTTC. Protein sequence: CASSQDRLYGYTF.

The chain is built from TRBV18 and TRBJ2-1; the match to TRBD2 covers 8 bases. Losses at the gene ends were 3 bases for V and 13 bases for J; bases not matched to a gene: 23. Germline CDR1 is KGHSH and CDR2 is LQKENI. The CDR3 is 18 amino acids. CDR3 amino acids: CASSPLQSRGGKEETQFF. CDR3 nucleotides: TGTGCCAGCTCACCCCTGCAATCTCGGGGGGGCAAAGAAGAGACCCAGTTCTTC.